The 5 T cell receptor beta chains reported below all come from one sample, sequenced in a study of cytomegalovirus exposure and HLA in healthy donors (TCRdb year 2017). To prepare the library, the immunoSEQ multiplex PCR assay was applied. For the multiplex PCR, a mixture combining 60 forward primers for TCR Vbeta segments and 13 reverse primers for TCR Jbeta segments was used. In its TCRdb copy, this immuneACCESS table keeps in-frame sequences only and misses some clones. Where compared with another copy, unresolved V genes explain less than half of these, and the others have no known cause. Here the sample has over 120,000 clones; over 65% occur a single time. 2.5% to 3% of the sample is taken by the ten largest. The sample consisted of PBMCs. Source of these receptors: a female donor in good health and CMV-seronegative.

J is TRBJ2-3 and V is TRBV7-3, with D perhaps TRBD1 (6 bases). Per germline, CDR1 SGHTA and CDR2 FQGTGA. This CDR3 contains 15 residues. Trimming removed 2 bases at V and 4 bases at J, with 13 bases between. The CDR3 DNA follows: TGTGCCAGCAGCTTATCGCAGGGGCGCGCAGATACGCAGTATTTT. This gives the protein CASSLSQGRADTQYF.

This chain connects TRBV19 to TRBJ1-2; D unclear. This CDR3 spans 15 amino acids. The germline V and J ends were trimmed by 5 bases and 4 bases, with 17 bases remaining between them. Germline V lookup: CDR1 LNHDA, CDR2 SQIVND (reference sequence). As DNA, the CDR3 is TGTGCCAGTAGTCGCGCGGGATGGACCCTCTATGGCTACACCTTC. It codes for CASSRAGWTLYGYTF.

The chain combines TRBV27 with TRBJ2-2; 9 positions agree with TRBD2. The CDR3 has 14 amino acids. Per the germline V gene, CDR1 is MNHEY and CDR2 is SMNVEV (reference sequence). With V trimmed by 3 bases and J by 5 bases, 1 base remained unmatched. CDR3 sequence: CASSFLAGTGELFF. DNA of the CDR3: TGTGCCAGCAGTTTTCTAGCGGGAACCGGGGAGCTGTTTTTT.

The chain recombines TRBV5-8 with TRBJ2-1; the D gene is possibly TRBD1 (6 bases). Germline CDR1 is SGHTS and CDR2 is YDEGEE. Trimming shortened V by 4 bases and J by 7 bases, and 18 bases separated the two germline ends. This CDR3 has 15 residues. CDR3 residues: CASSAETGWSNEQFF. CDR3 bases: TGTGCCAGCAGCGCGGAAACAGGGTGGTCAAATGAGCAGTTCTTC.

The rearrangement uses TRBV7-9 and TRBJ2-3; TRBD2 aligns across 7 bases. V trimming: 5 bases; J trimming: 1 base; junction bases outside the gene matches: 9. The germline gives CDR1 SEHNR, CDR2 FQNEAQ (reference sequence). The CDR3 loop spans 16 amino acids. The DNA for the CDR3 is TGTGCCAGCAGCAAAGAGGGGCTAGCGGGCACAGATACGCAGTATTTT. This codes for CASSKEGLAGTDTQYF.